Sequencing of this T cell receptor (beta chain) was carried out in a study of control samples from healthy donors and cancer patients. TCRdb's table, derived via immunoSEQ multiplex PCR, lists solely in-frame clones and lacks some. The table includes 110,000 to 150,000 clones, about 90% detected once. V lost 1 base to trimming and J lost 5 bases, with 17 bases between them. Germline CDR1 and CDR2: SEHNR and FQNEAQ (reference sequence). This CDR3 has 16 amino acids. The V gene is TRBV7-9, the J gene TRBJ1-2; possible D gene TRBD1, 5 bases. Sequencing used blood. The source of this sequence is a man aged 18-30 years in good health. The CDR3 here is CASSLEAGPNWYGYTF. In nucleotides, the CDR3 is TGTGCCAGCAGCTTAGAAGCAGGGCCCAATTGGTATGGCTACACCTTC.